The 7 T cell receptor beta chains in this list originate from one sample, sequenced in a study of cytomegalovirus exposure and HLA in healthy donors. Both 60 Vbeta primers and 13 Jbeta primers went into the PCR. Sequenced by immunoSEQ multiplex PCR; TCRdb stores in-frame clones only, minus some. The data contain around 20,000 clones, about four fifths of them singletons. Sequencing was done on a sample of PBMCs. The source is a human donor in good health.

V usage is TRBV6-1 and J usage is TRBJ2-1; TRBD2 is a possible D gene (6 bases). The CDR3 spans 15 residues. Germline CDR1 MNHNS, CDR2 SASEGT. V lost 0 bases to trimming and J lost 7 bases, with 13 bases between them. The CDR3 DNA is TGTGCCAGCAGTGAAGCGCGGGGAATTGGGAATGAGCAGTTCTTC. Translating gives CASSEARGIGNEQFF.

In this sample, this clone turned up once. The rearrangement links TRBV6-1 to TRBJ2-2; 11 bases fit TRBD1. CDR1 is MNHNS and CDR2 is SASEGT in the germline V gene. J was trimmed by 3 bases and V by 8 bases; bases with no gene match: 5. The CDR3 consists of 15 residues. In DNA form, the CDR3 reads TGTGCCAGCTTTTGGGGACAGGGGGACACCGGGGAGCTGTTTTTT. Translation: CASFWGQGDTGELFF.

The chain is built from TRBV19 and TRBJ1-1; no clear D gene. Germline CDR1 LNHDA, CDR2 SQIVND (reference sequence). The CDR3 contains 14 residues. V lost 5 bases, J lost 5 bases, and 15 bases lay in between. Here the CDR3 reads CASSPPEGWTEAFF. The CDR3 coding sequence is TGTGCCAGTAGTCCCCCAGAGGGTTGGACTGAAGCTTTCTTT.

The V gene is TRBV19, the J gene TRBJ1-1; tentative D call: TRBD1 (6 bases). Germline lookup yields CDR1 LNHDA and CDR2 SQIVND (reference sequence). V gave up 10 bases and J gave up 0 bases, with 15 bases separating them. The CDR3 is made up of 14 amino acids. The CDR3 sequence is CATTLRGMNTEAFF. In nucleotides, the CDR3 is TGTGCCACCACCCTTAGGGGGATGAACACTGAAGCTTTCTTT. The whole variable domain, remainder taken from reference TRBV19 and TRBJ1-1, is DGGITQSPKYLFRKEGQNVTLSCEQNLNHDAMYWYRQDPGQGLRLIYYSQIVNDFQKGDIAEGYSVSREKKESFPLTVTSAQKNPTAFYLCATTLRGMNTEAFFGQGTRLTVV.

This clone has just one count. This chain joins TRBV6-5 and TRBJ1-1, with 7 positions matching TRBD1. V lost 8 bases and J lost 1; bases outside the gene matches: 10. In germline, CDR1 is MNHEY, CDR2 SVGAGI. The CDR3 is made up of 15 amino acids. CDR3 protein: CASYRQGQRNTEAFF. The CDR3 nucleotides are TGTGCCAGCTACAGACAGGGTCAAAGGAACACTGAAGCTTTCTTT.

V and J are TRBV9 and TRBJ2-1; D is unresolved. The CDR3 sequence is 14 residues long. Germline CDR1 is SGDLS and CDR2 is YYNGEE. Trimming left V 0 bases short and J 4 bases short, with 8 bases between. The CDR3 here is CASSVGRSYNEQFF. In DNA, the CDR3 is TGTGCCAGCAGCGTAGGTCGGTCATACAATGAGCAGTTCTTC.

The rearrangement joins TRBV6-5 to TRBJ2-7; TRBD1 matches at 7 bases. There are 14 residues in the CDR3. Germline V gene sequence: CDR1 MNHEY, CDR2 SVGAGI. The trim removed 6 bases at V and 2 bases at J, leaving 7 bases unmatched. The CDR3 spells CASSRQGKAYEQYF. CDR3 coding DNA: TGTGCCAGCAGCCGACAGGGAAAGGCCTACGAGCAGTACTTC.